The sequence of this T cell receptor beta chain was determined in a study of blood T cell repertoires in COVID-19. Here immunoSEQ multiplex PCR was the method, and the copy in TCRdb shows in-frame clones only, minus some. The profile covers about 50,000 clones, with 85% to 90% appearing a single time and about 4.2% taken by the ten largest. The clonotype was recovered from an elderly man with active COVID-19. What was sequenced was peripheral blood.

CDR3 in amino acids: CASRQTPSNTEAFF. CDR3 coding DNA: TGTGCCAGCAGGCAGACACCTTCGAACACTGAAGCTTTCTTT. The V gene is TRBV2, the J gene TRBJ1-1, with unresolved D. The V and J ends lost 6 bases and 1 base respectively, with 12 bases between them. This CDR3 comprises 14 residues. Germline V gives CDR1 SNHLY, CDR2 FYNNEI.